This section outlines one T cell receptor beta chain sequence together with its context. The identical CDR3 is also encoded by other nucleotide sequences in the sample. The data were produced by immunoSEQ multiplex PCR, yet TCRdb's version contains in-frame clones alone and is incomplete. The sample consists of fewer than 30,000 clones, less than 80% of them appearing once. Each and every patient relapsed after autologous stem cell transplantation, and patients got differing brentuximab vedotin exposure. The source of the sample is a study of PD-1 blockade in classical Hodgkin lymphoma. In germline, CDR1 is SQVTM, CDR2 ANQGSEA. V shed 5 bases, J shed 4 bases, and the junction held 8 bases outside the gene matches. The CDR3 runs 14 residues.

The specimen was peripheral blood mononuclear cells (PBMCs), collected before the second cycle of nivolumab. The clonotype comes from a human donor with classical Hodgkin lymphoma. V and J are TRBV29-1 and TRBJ1-2, with 9 bases aligning to TRBD1. The CDR3 region is CSVPPGQGPYGYTF. The CDR3 nucleotides read TGCAGCGTTCCTCCGGGACAGGGTCCCTATGGCTACACCTTC.